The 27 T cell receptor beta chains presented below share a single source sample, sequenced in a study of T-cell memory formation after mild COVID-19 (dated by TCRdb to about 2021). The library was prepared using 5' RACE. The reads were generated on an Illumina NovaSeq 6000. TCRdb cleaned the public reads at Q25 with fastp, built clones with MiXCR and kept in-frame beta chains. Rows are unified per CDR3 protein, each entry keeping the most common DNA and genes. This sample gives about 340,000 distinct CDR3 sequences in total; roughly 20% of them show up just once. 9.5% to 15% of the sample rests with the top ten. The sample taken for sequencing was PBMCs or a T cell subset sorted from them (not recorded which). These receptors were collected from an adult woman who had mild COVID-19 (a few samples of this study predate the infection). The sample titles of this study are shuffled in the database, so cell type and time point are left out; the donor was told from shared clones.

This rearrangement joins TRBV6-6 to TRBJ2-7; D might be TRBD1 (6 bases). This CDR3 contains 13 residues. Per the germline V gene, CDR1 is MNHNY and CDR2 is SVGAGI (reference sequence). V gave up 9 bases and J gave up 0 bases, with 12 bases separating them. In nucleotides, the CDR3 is TGTGCCAGTCACAGGGCGAGCTCCTACGAGCAGTACTTC. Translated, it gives CASHRASSYEQYF.

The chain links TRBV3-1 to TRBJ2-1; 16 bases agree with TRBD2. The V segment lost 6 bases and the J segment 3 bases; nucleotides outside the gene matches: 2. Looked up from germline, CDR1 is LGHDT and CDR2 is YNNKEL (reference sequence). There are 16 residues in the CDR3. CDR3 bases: TGTGCCAGCAGGGGACTAGCGGGGGGGGTCTACAATGAGCAGTTCTTC. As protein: CASRGLAGGVYNEQFF.

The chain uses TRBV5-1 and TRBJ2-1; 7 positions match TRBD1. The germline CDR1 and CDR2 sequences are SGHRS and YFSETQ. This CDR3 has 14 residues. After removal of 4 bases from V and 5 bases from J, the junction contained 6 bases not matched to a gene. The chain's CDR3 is CASSPGGQHNEQFF. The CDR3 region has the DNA TGCGCCAGCAGCCCTGGGGGACAGCACAATGAGCAGTTCTTC.

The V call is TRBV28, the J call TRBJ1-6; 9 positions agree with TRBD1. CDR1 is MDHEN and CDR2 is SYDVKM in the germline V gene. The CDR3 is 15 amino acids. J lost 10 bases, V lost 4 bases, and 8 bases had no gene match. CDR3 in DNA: TGTGCCAGCAGTTCCACTTTGACAGGGGGATCACCCCTCCACTTT. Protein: CASSSTLTGGSPLHF.

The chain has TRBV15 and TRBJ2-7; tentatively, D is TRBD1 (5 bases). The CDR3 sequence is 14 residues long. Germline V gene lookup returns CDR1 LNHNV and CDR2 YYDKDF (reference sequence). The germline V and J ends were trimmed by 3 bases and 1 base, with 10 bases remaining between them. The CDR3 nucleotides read TGTGCCACCAGCAGCCCAGGGATTTCCTACGAGCAGTACTTC. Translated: CATSSPGISYEQYF.

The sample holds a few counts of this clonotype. CDR3 residues: CASSYREGWTEAFF. CDR3 DNA: TGTGCCAGCAGTTACAGGGAAGGTTGGACTGAAGCTTTCTTT. The V and J genes are TRBV6-5 and TRBJ1-1; D unresolved. The germline V and J ends were trimmed by 2 bases and 5 bases, with 12 bases remaining between them. This CDR3 has 14 residues. Germline assignment: CDR1 MNHEY and CDR2 SVGAGI.

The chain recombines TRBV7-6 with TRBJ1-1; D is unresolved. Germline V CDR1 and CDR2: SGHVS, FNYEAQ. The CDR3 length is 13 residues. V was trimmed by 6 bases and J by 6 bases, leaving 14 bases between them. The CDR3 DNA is TGTGCCAGCAGTCTCACACGAACCTCTGAAGCTTTCTTT. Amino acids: CASSLTRTSEAFF.

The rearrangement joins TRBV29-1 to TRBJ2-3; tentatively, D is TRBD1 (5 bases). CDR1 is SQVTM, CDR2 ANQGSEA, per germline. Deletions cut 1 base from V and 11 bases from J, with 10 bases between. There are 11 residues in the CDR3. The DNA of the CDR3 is TGCAGCGTTGAAGGCGGACATGGGCAGTATTTT. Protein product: CSVEGGHGQYF.

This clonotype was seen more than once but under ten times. This chain's CDR3 is CASSYSGLGELFF. The CDR3 DNA sequence: TGTGCCAGCAGTTACTCGGGGCTCGGGGAGCTGTTTTTT. The V gene is TRBV6-5, the J gene TRBJ2-2, with D possibly matching TRBD1 (5 bases). Looked up from germline, CDR1 is MNHEY and CDR2 is SVGAGI. The CDR3 consists of 13 residues. V lost 0 bases to trimming and J lost 7 bases, with 6 bases between them.

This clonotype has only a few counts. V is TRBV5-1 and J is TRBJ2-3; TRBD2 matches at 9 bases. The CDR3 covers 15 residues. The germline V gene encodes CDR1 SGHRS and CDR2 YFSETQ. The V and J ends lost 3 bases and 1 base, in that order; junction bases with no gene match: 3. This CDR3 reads CASSSSGGRTDTQYF. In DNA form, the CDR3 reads TGCGCCAGCAGCTCCAGCGGGGGGCGCACAGATACGCAGTATTTT.

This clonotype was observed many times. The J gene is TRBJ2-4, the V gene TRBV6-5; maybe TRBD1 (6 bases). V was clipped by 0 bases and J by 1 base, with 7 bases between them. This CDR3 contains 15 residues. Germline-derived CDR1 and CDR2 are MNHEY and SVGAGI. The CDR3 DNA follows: TGTGCCAGCAGTTACTCGAGGGGGGCCAAAAACATTCAGTACTTC. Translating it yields CASSYSRGAKNIQYF.

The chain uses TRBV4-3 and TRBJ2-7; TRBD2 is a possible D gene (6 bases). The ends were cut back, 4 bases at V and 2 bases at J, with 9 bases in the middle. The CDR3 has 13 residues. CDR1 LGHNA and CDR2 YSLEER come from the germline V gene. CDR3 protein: CASSPRLAYEQYF. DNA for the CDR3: TGCGCCAGCAGCCCTCGACTAGCCTACGAGCAGTACTTC.

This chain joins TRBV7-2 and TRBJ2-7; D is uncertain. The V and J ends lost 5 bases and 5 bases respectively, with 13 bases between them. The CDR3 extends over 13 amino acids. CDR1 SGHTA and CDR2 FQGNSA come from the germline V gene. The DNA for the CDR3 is TGTGCCAGCAGCCCCGCAAGTGTCCACGAGCAGTACTTC. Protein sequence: CASSPASVHEQYF.

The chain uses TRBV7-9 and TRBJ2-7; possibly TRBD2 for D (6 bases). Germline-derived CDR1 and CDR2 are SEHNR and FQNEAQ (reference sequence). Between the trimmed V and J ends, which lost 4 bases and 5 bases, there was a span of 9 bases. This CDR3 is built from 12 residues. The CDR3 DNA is TGTGCCAGCAGCTGGGGACTGGACGAGCAGTACTTC. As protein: CASSWGLDEQYF.

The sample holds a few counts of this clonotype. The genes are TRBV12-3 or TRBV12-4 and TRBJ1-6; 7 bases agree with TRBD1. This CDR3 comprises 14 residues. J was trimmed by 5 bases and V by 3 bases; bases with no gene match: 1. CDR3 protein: CASSLDRNNSPLHF. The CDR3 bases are TGTGCCAGCAGTTTGGACAGGAATAATTCACCCCTCCACTTT.

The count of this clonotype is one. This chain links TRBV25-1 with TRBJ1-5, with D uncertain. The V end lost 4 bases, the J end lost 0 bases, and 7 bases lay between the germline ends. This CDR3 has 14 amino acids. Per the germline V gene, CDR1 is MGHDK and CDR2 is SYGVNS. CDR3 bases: TGTGCCAGCAGTGGAGGGCGTAGCAATCAGCCCCAGCATTTT. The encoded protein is CASSGGRSNQPQHF.

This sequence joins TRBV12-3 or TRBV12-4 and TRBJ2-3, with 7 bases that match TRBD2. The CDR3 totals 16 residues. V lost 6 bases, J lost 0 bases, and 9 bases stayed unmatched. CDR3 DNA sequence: TGTGCCAGCAGCTCTGGGGCTAGCGGAAGCACAGATACGCAGTATTTT. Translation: CASSSGASGSTDTQYF.

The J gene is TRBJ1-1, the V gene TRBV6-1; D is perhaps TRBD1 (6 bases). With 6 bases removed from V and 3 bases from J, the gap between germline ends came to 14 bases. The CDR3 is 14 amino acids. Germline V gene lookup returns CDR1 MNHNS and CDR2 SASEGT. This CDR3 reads CASRSRGSDTEAFF. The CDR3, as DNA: TGTGCCAGCAGATCCAGGGGTAGCGACACTGAAGCTTTCTTT.

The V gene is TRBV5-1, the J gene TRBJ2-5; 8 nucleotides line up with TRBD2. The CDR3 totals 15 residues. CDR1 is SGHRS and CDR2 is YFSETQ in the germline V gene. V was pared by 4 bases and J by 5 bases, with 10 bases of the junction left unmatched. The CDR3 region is CASSPLADSGETQYF. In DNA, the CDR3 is TGCGCCAGCAGCCCACTAGCGGACTCTGGCGAGACCCAGTACTTC.

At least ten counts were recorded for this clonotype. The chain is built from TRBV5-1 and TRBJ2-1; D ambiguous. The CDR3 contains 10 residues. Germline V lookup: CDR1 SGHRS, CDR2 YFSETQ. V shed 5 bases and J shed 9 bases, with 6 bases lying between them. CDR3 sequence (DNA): TGCGCCAGCAGACAGAGTGAGCAGTTCTTC. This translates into CASRQSEQFF.

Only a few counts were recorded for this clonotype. DNA for the CDR3: TGCGCCAGCAGCCGCGGGACTCAAGAGACCCAGTACTTC. Residues: CASSRGTQETQYF. This chain uses TRBV5-1 with TRBJ2-5; weak D call: TRBD2 (6 bases). The V end lost 4 bases, the J end lost 2 bases, and 9 bases lay between the germline ends. Germline assignment: CDR1 SGHRS and CDR2 YFSETQ. The CDR3 has 13 residues.

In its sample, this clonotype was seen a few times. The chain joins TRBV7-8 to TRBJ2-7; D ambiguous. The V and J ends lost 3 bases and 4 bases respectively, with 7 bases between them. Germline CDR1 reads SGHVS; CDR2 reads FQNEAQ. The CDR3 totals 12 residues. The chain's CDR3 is CASSFDTYEQYF. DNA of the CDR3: TGTGCCAGCAGCTTCGACACGTACGAGCAGTACTTC.

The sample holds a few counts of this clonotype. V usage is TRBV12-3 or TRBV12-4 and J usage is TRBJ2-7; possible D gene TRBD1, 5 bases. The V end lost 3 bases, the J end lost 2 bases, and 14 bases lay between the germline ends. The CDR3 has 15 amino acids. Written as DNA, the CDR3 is TGTGCCAGCAGTTTTTCCAGCGCAGGGACCTACGAGCAGTACTTC. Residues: CASSFSSAGTYEQYF.

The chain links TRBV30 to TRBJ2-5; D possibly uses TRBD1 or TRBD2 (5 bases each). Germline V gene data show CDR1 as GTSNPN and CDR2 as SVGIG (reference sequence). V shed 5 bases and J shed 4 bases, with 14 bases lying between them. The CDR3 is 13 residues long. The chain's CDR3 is CAWVRGAGETQYF. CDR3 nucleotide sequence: TGTGCCTGGGTGAGAGGGGCTGGAGAGACCCAGTACTTC.

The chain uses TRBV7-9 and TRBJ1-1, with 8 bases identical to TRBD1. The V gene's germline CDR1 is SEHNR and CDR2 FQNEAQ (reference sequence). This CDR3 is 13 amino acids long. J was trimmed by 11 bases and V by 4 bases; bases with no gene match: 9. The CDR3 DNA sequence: TGTGCCAGCAGCTCACTCAGGGGGCGGGGGGCTTTCTTT. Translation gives CASSSLRGRGAFF.

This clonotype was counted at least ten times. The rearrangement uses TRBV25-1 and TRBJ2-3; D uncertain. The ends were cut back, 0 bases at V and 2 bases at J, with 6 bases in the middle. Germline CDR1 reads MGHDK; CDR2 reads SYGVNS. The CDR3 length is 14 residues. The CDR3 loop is CASSEYALTDTQYF. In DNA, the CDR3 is TGTGCCAGCAGTGAATATGCGCTCACAGATACGCAGTATTTT.

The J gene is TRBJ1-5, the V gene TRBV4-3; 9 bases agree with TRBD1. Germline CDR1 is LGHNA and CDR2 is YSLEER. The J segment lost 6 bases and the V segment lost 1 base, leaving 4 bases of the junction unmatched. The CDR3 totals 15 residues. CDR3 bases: TGCGCCAGCAGCCAAGGGGACAGGGTTGGTCAGCCCCAGCATTTT. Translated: CASSQGDRVGQPQHF.